This T cell receptor beta chain is drawn from a study of identical twins. This clonotype occurred a few times. Germline V gives CDR1 DFQATT, CDR2 SNEGSKA (reference sequence). This CDR3 is built from 12 residues. The germline V and J ends were trimmed by 5 bases and 3 bases, with 11 bases remaining between them. One entry per CDR3 protein, called by TCRdb with MiXCR from the 5' RACE reads. The sample comprises fewer than 500,000 distinct CDR3 sequences, about 24% of which are singletons, and over 2.5% rests with the top ten. This sample was also put to use in a study of T cells expressing NK-cell markers.

This chain uses TRBV20-1 with TRBJ2-7; D unclear. The TCR comes from a woman aged 18-29 years in good health. Material: CD4+ T cells sorted from blood. As DNA, the CDR3 is TGCAGTGCTTCCGACACGGGCTACGAGCAGTACTTC. Its protein product is CSASDTGYEQYF.